This T cell receptor beta chain was sequenced in a study of shared clonotypes between healthy human individuals. Findings and caveats of the study: Though the depth was large, rarefaction showed that sorted-subset sequencing was incomplete.

This CDR3 has 14 residues. Per the germline V gene, CDR1 is MNHEY and CDR2 is SMNVEV (reference sequence). V dropped 4 bases and J dropped 6 bases, with 15 bases sitting between them. Note on this clone: Its specificity is unknown.

Profiled with immunoSEQ multiplex PCR; TCRdb holds only in-frame clones, not every one. The sample holds about 2.1 million clones, more than 85% seen once. Positive CCR7 selection of CD45RO-negative cells yielded the naive CD8 cells, and terminally differentiated effector memory CD45RA+ cells were excluded. The sample comprised naive CD8+ T cells from PBMCs. The J gene is TRBJ1-1, the V gene TRBV27, with TRBD1 as a possible D gene (6 bases). The sequence was obtained from a man in his late teens or twenties in good health. Some clones in this sample may be carry-over from other donors' samples. The CDR3 sequence is CASSSIQTGAEAFF. CDR3 DNA sequence: TGTGCCAGCAGTTCGATTCAGACAGGTGCTGAAGCTTTCTTT.